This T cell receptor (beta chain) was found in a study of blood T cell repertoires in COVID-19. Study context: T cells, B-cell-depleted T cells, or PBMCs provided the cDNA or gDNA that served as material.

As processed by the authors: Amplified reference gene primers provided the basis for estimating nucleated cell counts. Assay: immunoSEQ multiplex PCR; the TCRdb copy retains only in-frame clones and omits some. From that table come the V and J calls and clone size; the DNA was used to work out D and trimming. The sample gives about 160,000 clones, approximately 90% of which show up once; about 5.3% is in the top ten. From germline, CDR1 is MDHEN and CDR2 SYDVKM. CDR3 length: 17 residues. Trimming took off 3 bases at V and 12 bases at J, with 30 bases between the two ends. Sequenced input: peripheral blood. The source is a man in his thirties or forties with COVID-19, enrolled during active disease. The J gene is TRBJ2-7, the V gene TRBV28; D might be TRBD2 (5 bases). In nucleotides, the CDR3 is TGTGCCAGCAGTTTTTCCCCTGGAGGCTTCGACTCCTACGTTTGGTACTTC. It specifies CASSFSPGGFDSYVWYF.